A single sample gave rise to the 30 T cell receptor beta chains below, sequenced in a study of response to subunit inactivated influenza vaccine. TCRdb called the RT-PCR reads again in MiXCR, with one record for every CDR3 protein. The repertoire holds about 570,000 distinct CDR3 sequences, with approximately 10% as singletons. Separately, the same data were catalogued under a study of T cells expressing NK-cell markers. This second study says: TCR beta cDNA was made by 5'RACE template switching with UMIs.

The material was PBMCs from blood, obtained on the day of vaccination. The receptors derive from a man aged 50-60 years who received an inactivated influenza vaccine.

This chain uses TRBV5-1 with TRBJ2-3, with a tentative D call TRBD2 (5 bases). Trimming took 4 bases from V and 0 from J, leaving 15 bases between them. The CDR3 extends over 16 amino acids. The V gene's germline CDR1 is SGHRS and CDR2 YFSETQ. The CDR3 DNA reads TGCGCCAGCAGCAAGACCGGGATTCCAAGCACAGATACGCAGTATTTT. Translated: CASSKTGIPSTDTQYF.

This clonotype was recorded a few times. The V and J genes are TRBV10-3 and TRBJ1-1, with D maybe TRBD1 (5 bases). The germline V gene has CDR1 ENHRY and CDR2 SYGVKD. The CDR3 has 14 residues. Deletions cut 4 bases from V and 10 bases from J, with 19 bases between. The CDR3 loop is CAISAEYDGAIAFF. CDR3 in DNA: TGTGCCATCAGTGCTGAGTACGATGGGGCCATAGCTTTCTTT.

The rearrangement links TRBV6-1 to TRBJ2-2; 10 bases agree with TRBD1. The ends lost 6 bases at V and 2 bases at J; junction bases unmatched: 9. The length of the CDR3 is 17 residues. CDR1 is MNHNS and CDR2 is SASEGT in the germline V gene. The CDR3 nucleotides read TGTGCCAGCAGGAAGCTGGGACAGGGGCCTAACACCGGGGAGCTGTTTTTT. It is translated as CASRKLGQGPNTGELFF.

The chain employs TRBV27 and TRBJ1-2, with 10 bases that match TRBD1. Germline values: CDR1 MNHEY, CDR2 SMNVEV (reference sequence). The CDR3 loop spans 13 amino acids. With V trimmed by 5 bases and J by 7 bases, 4 bases remained unmatched. CDR3 region: CASSTWTGGGYTF. CDR3 nucleotides: TGTGCCAGCAGTACTTGGACAGGGGGTGGCTACACCTTC.

This clonotype came up many times. V gene TRBV24-1 combines with J gene TRBJ2-2; D may be TRBD1 or TRBD2 (5 bases each). The CDR3 runs to 14 residues. CDR1 and CDR2 from the germline V gene are KGHDR and SFDVKD. V was trimmed by 8 bases and J by 1 base, leaving 10 bases between them. CDR3 nucleotides: TGTGCCACCATGGGACGAGGGAACACCGGGGAGCTGTTTTTT. Residues: CATMGRGNTGELFF.

V usage is TRBV7-9 and J usage is TRBJ2-2, with TRBD1 matching over 8 bases. The germline CDR1 and CDR2 sequences are SEHNR and FQNEAQ (reference sequence). The V and J ends lost 3 bases and 6 bases, in that order; junction bases with no gene match: 6. There are 15 residues in the CDR3. CDR3 coding DNA: TGTGCCAGCAGCTTCTCCGGGACAGGTGCCGGGGAGCTGTTTTTT. This sequence encodes CASSFSGTGAGELFF.

The chain employs TRBV18 and TRBJ2-1; 9 nucleotides align to TRBD2. This CDR3 contains 15 residues. V was clipped by 6 bases and J by 5 bases; unmatched bases: 8. Germline loops: CDR1 KGHSH, CDR2 LQKENI. CDR3 amino acids: CASSHSGRGNNEQFF. For the CDR3, the DNA is TGTGCCAGCTCGCATAGCGGGAGAGGGAACAATGAGCAGTTCTTC.

This clonotype has just a few counts. The chain couples TRBV29-1 to TRBJ2-3; unclear D gene. This CDR3 is 13 amino acids long. V was clipped by 8 bases and J by 0 bases, with 12 bases between them. The germline gives CDR1 SQVTM, CDR2 ANQGSEA. CDR3: CSTDGSSTDTQYF. The CDR3 coding sequence is TGCAGCACCGACGGCTCTAGCACAGATACGCAGTATTTT.

The chain carries TRBV7-6 and TRBJ1-2; D unresolved. This CDR3 is 14 amino acids long. Germline V gives CDR1 SGHVS, CDR2 FNYEAQ. The germline V and J ends were trimmed by 1 base and 7 bases, with 13 bases remaining between them. CDR3 DNA: TGTGCCAGCAGCTTAGGCGAGGGAAGGGCTGGCTACACCTTC. Protein: CASSLGEGRAGYTF.

This clonotype came up a few times. The chain joins TRBV12-3 or TRBV12-4 to TRBJ2-2; TRBD1 agrees at 8 bases. The CDR3 totals 14 residues. V dropped 8 bases and J dropped 0; count of bases not matched to a gene: 2. The chain's CDR3 is CASQGQANTGELFF. CDR3 bases: TGTGCCAGCCAGGGACAGGCGAACACCGGGGAGCTGTTTTTT.

This chain uses TRBV6-1 with TRBJ1-1, with TRBD1 matching 7 bases. CDR3 length equals 14 residues. The J segment lost 4 bases and the V segment lost 8 bases, leaving 10 bases of the junction unmatched. From germline, CDR1 is MNHNS and CDR2 SASEGT. The CDR3 region is CASLSQGPATEAFF. The CDR3 DNA follows: TGTGCCAGCCTTTCACAGGGGCCAGCCACTGAAGCTTTCTTT.

This clonotype was detected only a few times. In DNA form, the CDR3 reads TGTGCCAGCAGGGGACAGGGAAGGGTTTACGAGCAGTACTTC. The encoded protein is CASRGQGRVYEQYF. This chain joins TRBV27 and TRBJ2-7, with 9 nucleotides matching TRBD1. The CDR3 consists of 14 residues. Trimming at V came to 6 bases and at J to 4 bases, leaving 7 bases not matched to a gene. Germline CDR1 reads MNHEY; CDR2 reads SMNVEV (reference sequence).

This chain uses TRBV12-3 or TRBV12-4 with TRBJ2-1; D assignment may be TRBD1 or TRBD2 (5 bases each). The CDR3 covers 13 residues. With 8 bases removed from V and 10 bases from J, the gap between germline ends came to 18 bases. CDR3 loop: CASSQFPWDEQFF. The CDR3, as DNA: TGTGCCAGCTCACAATTTCCTTGGGACGAGCAGTTCTTC.

The rearrangement joins TRBV28 to TRBJ1-2; a possible D gene is TRBD1 (6 bases). Germline CDR1 reads MDHEN; CDR2 reads SYDVKM. CDR3 length equals 15 residues. Trimming removed 3 bases from V and 4 bases from J, with 15 bases in between. This chain's CDR3 is CASSFPGVRAYGYTF. CDR3 nucleotide sequence: TGTGCCAGCAGTTTCCCAGGGGTACGGGCCTATGGCTACACCTTC.

The V and J genes are TRBV5-6 and TRBJ2-3; TRBD2 agrees at 7 bases. The V and J ends lost 6 bases and 12 bases, in that order; junction bases with no gene match: 19. CDR1 is SGHDT and CDR2 is YYEEEE in the germline V gene. CDR3 length equals 15 residues. For the CDR3, the DNA is TGTGCCAGCACCGTTAGGACTAGTCGATGGGAAGATCAGTATTTT. Amino acid sequence: CASTVRTSRWEDQYF. The entire variable domain, with the rest obtained from reference TRBV5-6 and TRBJ2-3, is as follows: DAGVTQSPTHLIKTRGQQVTLRCSPKSGHDTVSWYQQALGQGPQFIFQYYEEEERQRGNFPDRFSGHQFPNYSSELNVNALLLGDSALYLCASTVRTSRWEDQYFGPGTRLTVL.

This clonotype appeared a few times. V usage is TRBV12-3 or TRBV12-4 and J usage is TRBJ2-1; D might be TRBD1 (6 bases). Trimming left V 3 bases short and J 9 bases short, with 21 bases between. The CDR3 has 16 residues. DNA for the CDR3: TGTGCCAGCAGTTTGTTGGGCAGGGGCCCGTCGGGTGAGCAGTTCTTC. Residues: CASSLLGRGPSGEQFF.

This chain links TRBV28 with TRBJ1-2, with D unresolved. There are 15 residues in the CDR3. Germline V CDR1 and CDR2: MDHEN, SYDVKM. Trimming pared 1 base from V and 2 bases from J, leaving 11 bases between. This CDR3 reads CASSLFRDVNYGYTF. CDR3 bases: TGTGCCAGCAGTTTATTTCGGGATGTCAACTATGGCTACACCTTC.

The chain joins TRBV7-2 to TRBJ1-2, with 8 bases aligning to TRBD1. CDR3 length: 15 amino acids. Germline CDR1 SGHTA, CDR2 FQGNSA. After removal of 5 bases from V and 1 base from J, the junction contained 6 bases not matched to a gene. The CDR3 sequence is CASSDTGQVNYGYTF. In nucleotides, the CDR3 is TGTGCCAGCAGCGACACGGGACAGGTTAACTATGGCTACACCTTC.

This clonotype was seen at least ten times. The chain is built from TRBV14 and TRBJ2-1; possible D gene TRBD1, 5 bases. Trimming stripped 1 base from V and 1 base from J, with 11 bases between. Germline lookup yields CDR1 SGHDN and CDR2 FVKESK. The CDR3 has 16 amino acids. CDR3 sequence reads: CASSQVGQGSYNEQFF. DNA for the CDR3: TGTGCCAGCAGCCAAGTAGGGCAGGGTTCCTACAATGAGCAGTTCTTC.

The chain has TRBV5-1 and TRBJ2-3, with 9 bases fitting TRBD1. The germline CDR1 and CDR2 sequences are SGHRS and YFSETQ. Trimming at V came to 4 bases and at J to 3 bases, leaving 6 bases not matched to a gene. The CDR3 runs to 15 residues. The CDR3 sequence is CASSPGDRVTDTQYF. As DNA, the CDR3 is TGCGCCAGCAGCCCCGGGGACAGGGTGACAGATACGCAGTATTTT.

In its sample, this clonotype was seen many times. The rearrangement uses TRBV12-3 or TRBV12-4 and TRBJ2-1; D unclear. The CDR3 has 11 amino acids. Trimming pared 5 bases from V and 8 bases from J, leaving 7 bases between. CDR3 DNA sequence: TGTGCCAGCAGTCATAACGATGAGCAGTTCTTC. Translation: CASSHNDEQFF.

This clonotype came up a few times. This chain links TRBV29-1 with TRBJ2-3; D perhaps matches TRBD1 (6 bases). The germline CDR1 and CDR2 sequences are SQVTM and ANQGSEA. V was cut by 3 bases and J by 1 base, with 14 bases left in between. The CDR3 consists of 15 residues. CDR3 DNA: TGCAGCGTTGAGAGGGGGTTATCGGGCACAGATACGCAGTATTTT. Protein: CSVERGLSGTDTQYF.

This clonotype occurred many times. This chain uses TRBV5-1 with TRBJ2-3; D not certain. V lost 0 bases to trimming and J lost 7 bases, with 12 bases between them. Germline V gives CDR1 SGHRS, CDR2 YFSETQ. This CDR3 has 14 amino acids. In DNA form, the CDR3 reads TGCGCCAGCAGCTTGGCCCCCGAAGACTATACGCAGTATTTT. Its protein is CASSLAPEDYTQYF. Based on the CDR3 plus reference TRBV5-1 and TRBJ2-3, the full variable domain is KAGVTQTPRYLIKTRGQQVTLSCSPISGHRSVSWYQQTPGQGLQFLFEYFSETQRNKGNFPGRFSGRQFSNSRSEMNVSTLELGDSALYLCASSLAPEDYTQYFGPGTRLTVL.

A few counts support this clonotype. The chain uses TRBV20-1 and TRBJ2-7; 7 nucleotides line up with TRBD2. The germline CDR1 and CDR2 sequences are DFQATT and SNEGSKA (reference sequence). The CDR3 is made up of 13 amino acids. Trimming at V came to 5 bases and at J to 1 base, leaving 5 bases not matched to a gene. Here the CDR3 reads CSAYRTSSYEQYF. The CDR3 DNA sequence: TGCAGTGCTTACCGGACTAGTTCCTACGAGCAGTACTTC.

This clonotype was counted a few times. The rearrangement joins TRBV6-2 or TRBV6-3 to TRBJ2-7; 9 bases are shared with TRBD1. Germline CDR1 MNHEY, CDR2 SVGEGT. The CDR3 runs 14 residues. V trimming: 8 bases; J trimming: 5 bases; junction bases outside the gene matches: 10. CDR3 nucleotide sequence: TGTGCCAGCCCGCCGGACAGGGGACCCAACGAGCAGTACTTC. This translates into CASPPDRGPNEQYF.

The chain couples TRBV18 to TRBJ2-5, with D unresolved. CDR1 KGHSH and CDR2 LQKENI come from the germline V gene. The CDR3 is 13 residues long. V was clipped by 3 bases and J by 1 base, with 6 bases between them. The CDR3 coding sequence is TGTGCCAGCTCACCCGTCCTCCAAGAGACCCAGTACTTC. Translating it yields CASSPVLQETQYF.

DNA of the CDR3: TGTGCCAGCAGCCAGACAAGGGGCATTAGGAATGAGCAGTTCTTC. It encodes CASSQTRGIRNEQFF. The chain employs TRBV7-9 and TRBJ2-1, with D maybe TRBD1 (5 bases). The V gene's germline CDR1 is SEHNR and CDR2 FQNEAQ (reference sequence). The CDR3 spans 15 residues. Deletions cut 5 bases from V and 7 bases from J, with 18 bases between.

This clonotype was recorded at least ten times. This sequence joins TRBV7-9 and TRBJ2-1, with D perhaps TRBD1 or TRBD2 (5 bases each). V was shortened by 4 bases and J by 7 bases, with 14 bases between the two germline ends. This CDR3 has 14 residues. The V gene's germline CDR1 is SEHNR and CDR2 FQNEAQ (reference sequence). As DNA, the CDR3 is TGTGCCAGCAGCTGGGGACGGCCGGAGAATGAGCAGTTCTTC. Residues: CASSWGRPENEQFF.

The rearrangement joins TRBV10-3 to TRBJ2-7, with TRBD1 identical over 9 bases. Germline assignment: CDR1 ENHRY and CDR2 SYGVKD. The CDR3 runs 15 residues. V lost 7 bases and J lost 3; bases outside the gene matches: 10. CDR3 protein: CAIMYNRGPSYEQYF. The CDR3 coding sequence is TGTGCCATCATGTATAACAGGGGGCCCAGCTACGAGCAGTACTTC.

This clonotype has only a few counts. The CDR3 here is CASSQGQGTYYGYTF. For the CDR3, the DNA is TGTGCCAGCAGCCAAGGACAGGGGACCTACTATGGCTACACCTTC. The V call is TRBV4-2, the J call TRBJ1-2, with 8 bases that match TRBD1. V was pared by 1 base and J by 3 bases, with 4 bases of the junction left unmatched. Germline V CDR1 and CDR2: LGHNA, YNFKEQ. The CDR3 is made up of 15 amino acids.